The present TCR beta chain was sequenced within a study of T cell responses to AZD1222 COVID-19 vaccine. Only in-frame clones appear in the TCRdb table, and some are missing; sequencing was by immunoSEQ multiplex PCR. The sample lists some 60,000 clones, approximately 86% occurring once. The material was peripheral blood, obtained 28 days after the second AZD1222 dose. The receptor's source is an adult who received the AZD1222 COVID-19 vaccine.

The CDR3 here is CASSSPIARGSMNTEAFF. The CDR3 DNA reads TGTGCCAGCAGCTCTCCGATCGCTCGGGGATCAATGAACACTGAAGCTTTCTTT. The chain is built from TRBV28 and TRBJ1-1; D gene uncertain. The V end was cut by 6 bases, the J end by 0 bases, with 23 bases between. Germline loops: CDR1 MDHEN, CDR2 SYDVKM. CDR3 size: 18 residues.